This TCR beta chain is drawn from a study of T cells in Graves' hyperthyroidism and ophthalmopathy. Study conclusions and caveats: The model's output predicted ophthalmopathy at a median of about 5.9 months prior to onset.

This clonotype was recorded at least ten times. Its specificity is not known. Amplified TCR beta CDR3 regions derived from RNA transcripts. The study used the HTBI primer set for a first-round RT-PCR of the TCR CDR3. TCRdb itself ran the multiplex PCR reads through MiXCR, one entry per CDR3 protein. The table includes 300,000 to 450,000 distinct CDR3 sequences, around 16% detected once. The sequence derives from a woman under 30 with Graves' hyperthyroidism that later progressed to Graves' ophthalmopathy. Specimen: blood.

The CDR3 sequence: CASSGQGWRLVGTDTQYF. CDR3 bases: TGTGCCAGCAGTGGACAGGGGTGGAGGTTAGTCGGCACAGATACGCAGTATTTT. The gene calls are TRBV6-1 and TRBJ2-3; 8 bases align to TRBD1. Germline V lookup: CDR1 MNHNS, CDR2 SASEGT. Trimming cost V 4 bases and J 1 base; bases outside gene matches: 13. The CDR3 loop spans 18 amino acids.